This is a list of T cell receptor beta chains from one sample in a study of CD8 T cells in ankylosing spondylitis. TCRdb used MiXCR to reprocess the 5' RACE reads, holding one entry per CDR3 protein. The sample lists approximately 350,000 distinct CDR3 sequences, approximately 15% occurring once. Sequenced sample: blood, either unsorted or a sorted T cell fraction (not recorded which). The receptors come from a male donor with ankylosing spondylitis or in good health (not recorded which). CDR3s include the opening cysteine and the closing phenylalanine or tryptophan. Each record gives: CDR3 length, clone size, V gene, J gene, D gene, CDR3 protein, CDR3 DNA. A D gene is named only where the DNA matches it firmly. A row's size may be missing; if present it is once, few, many or a size class.

len: 16
abundance: NA
v_gene: TRBV7-9
j_gene: TRBJ1-1
d_gene: TRBD1
CDR3aa: CASSFRVRDRSLRAFF
CDR3nt: TGTGCCAGCAGCTTCAGGGTAAGGGACAGGAGCCTTCGAGCTTTCTTT

len: 15
abundance: many
v_gene: TRBV7-8
j_gene: TRBJ1-2
d_gene: NA
CDR3aa: CASSLEAGVVYGYTF
CDR3nt: TGTGCCAGCAGCTTAGAAGCGGGGGTCGTCTATGGCTACACCTTC

len: 13
abundance: many
v_gene: TRBV10-3
j_gene: TRBJ2-7
d_gene: NA
CDR3aa: CATLPTGTYEQYF
CDR3nt: TGTGCCACCCTGCCTACAGGGACCTACGAGCAGTACTTC

len: 14
abundance: few
v_gene: TRBV28
j_gene: TRBJ1-4
d_gene: NA
CDR3aa: CASRPPGLYEKLFF
CDR3nt: TGTGCCAGCAGGCCACCCGGGCTTTATGAAAAACTGTTTTTT

len: 15
abundance: NA
v_gene: TRBV5-6
j_gene: TRBJ2-5
d_gene: NA
CDR3aa: CASSLMRTQLETQYF
CDR3nt: TGTGCCAGCAGCTTGATGAGAACCCAGTTGGAGACCCAGTACTTC

len: 15
abundance: NA
v_gene: TRBV27
j_gene: TRBJ1-2
d_gene: NA
CDR3aa: CASSLGATGDYGYTF
CDR3nt: TGTGCCAGCAGTTTAGGGGCTACAGGTGACTATGGCTACACCTTC

len: 16
abundance: NA
v_gene: TRBV29-1
j_gene: TRBJ2-3
d_gene: TRBD2
CDR3aa: CSVRAGTSGGTDTQYF
CDR3nt: TGCAGCGTCCGTGCCGGGACTAGCGGGGGGACAGATACGCAGTATTTT

len: 14
abundance: few
v_gene: TRBV20-1
j_gene: TRBJ2-5
d_gene: NA
CDR3aa: CSAQFQAGQETQYF
CDR3nt: TGCAGTGCTCAGTTCCAGGCGGGACAAGAGACCCAGTACTTC

len: 15
abundance: few
v_gene: TRBV19
j_gene: TRBJ2-7
d_gene: TRBD1
CDR3aa: CASSPSEDRDYEQYF
CDR3nt: TGTGCCAGTAGTCCCTCGGAGGACAGGGACTACGAGCAGTACTTC

len: 15
abundance: few
v_gene: TRBV3-1
j_gene: TRBJ1-2
d_gene: TRBD1
CDR3aa: CASSQVGQGFYGYTF
CDR3nt: TGTGCCAGCAGCCAAGTAGGACAGGGATTCTATGGCTACACCTTC

len: 16
abundance: NA
v_gene: TRBV5-1
j_gene: TRBJ2-5
d_gene: TRBD1
CDR3aa: CASSGQGQRVGETQYF
CDR3nt: TGCGCCAGCAGTGGACAGGGGCAGAGAGTAGGAGAGACCCAGTACTTC

len: 14
abundance: few
v_gene: TRBV12-3/TRBV12-4
j_gene: TRBJ1-1
d_gene: NA
CDR3aa: CANTRGGMNTEAFF
CDR3nt: TGTGCCAACACCCGCGGGGGGATGAACACTGAAGCTTTCTTT

len: 14
abundance: many
v_gene: TRBV12-3/TRBV12-4
j_gene: TRBJ2-1
d_gene: NA
CDR3aa: CASSSYPLGNEQFF
CDR3nt: TGTGCCAGCAGTTCCTATCCCCTGGGAAATGAGCAGTTCTTC

len: 16
abundance: few
v_gene: TRBV6-2/TRBV6-3
j_gene: TRBJ1-1
d_gene: TRBD1
CDR3aa: CASSDHRTGGAAEAFF
CDR3nt: TGTGCCAGCAGCGACCATCGGACAGGGGGCGCCGCTGAAGCTTTCTTT

len: 14
abundance: few
v_gene: TRBV15
j_gene: TRBJ2-1
d_gene: NA
CDR3aa: CATSRGTVWNEQFF
CDR3nt: TGTGCCACCAGCAGAGGTACAGTTTGGAATGAGCAGTTCTTC

len: 15
abundance: NA
v_gene: TRBV5-1
j_gene: TRBJ2-5
d_gene: NA
CDR3aa: CASSPAGLWRETQYF
CDR3nt: TGCGCCAGCAGCCCCGCGGGACTTTGGAGGGAGACCCAGTACTTC

len: 19
abundance: NA
v_gene: TRBV5-6
j_gene: TRBJ2-6
d_gene: TRBD1
CDR3aa: CASTDLRDRGTGGANVLTF
CDR3nt: TGTGCCAGCACCGACCTGCGGGACAGGGGAACAGGGGGGGCCAACGTCCTGACTTTC

len: 14
abundance: many
v_gene: TRBV12-3/TRBV12-4
j_gene: TRBJ2-7
d_gene: NA
CDR3aa: CASSLTGSPWEQYF
CDR3nt: TGTGCCAGCAGTTTAACTGGTTCCCCTTGGGAGCAGTACTTC

len: 8
abundance: few
v_gene: TRBV29-1
j_gene: TRBJ2-7
d_gene: NA
CDR3aa: CSVDYDTF
CDR3nt: TGCAGCGTGGACTATGATACTTTC

len: 15
abundance: many
v_gene: TRBV12-3/TRBV12-4
j_gene: TRBJ2-4
d_gene: NA
CDR3aa: CASSLTGLAKNIQYF
CDR3nt: TGTGCCAGCAGTTTAACCGGGCTAGCCAAAAACATTCAGTACTTC

len: 15
abundance: NA
v_gene: TRBV10-2
j_gene: TRBJ2-4
d_gene: NA
CDR3aa: CATADGAGIKNIQYF
CDR3nt: TGCGCCACAGCAGACGGGGCGGGTATCAAAAACATTCAGTACTTC

len: 13
abundance: NA
v_gene: TRBV10-3
j_gene: TRBJ2-7
d_gene: NA
CDR3aa: CAISGGGGVEQYF
CDR3nt: TGTGCCATCAGTGGCGGAGGGGGCGTCGAGCAGTACTTC

len: 16
abundance: few
v_gene: TRBV6-5
j_gene: TRBJ2-7
d_gene: TRBD2
CDR3aa: CASSYSRLAGDYEQYF
CDR3nt: TGTGCCAGCAGTTACTCCCGACTAGCGGGTGATTACGAGCAGTACTTC

len: 17
abundance: NA
v_gene: TRBV24-1
j_gene: TRBJ2-3
d_gene: TRBD2
CDR3aa: CATSDSGTSASTDTQYF
CDR3nt: TGTGCCACCAGTGATTCCGGGACTAGCGCTAGCACAGATACGCAGTATTTT

len: 14
abundance: few
v_gene: TRBV9
j_gene: TRBJ2-1
d_gene: NA
CDR3aa: CASSVETAQNEQFF
CDR3nt: TGTGCCAGCAGCGTAGAGACCGCCCAGAATGAGCAGTTCTTC

len: 16
abundance: many
v_gene: TRBV12-3/TRBV12-4
j_gene: TRBJ2-7
d_gene: NA
CDR3aa: CASSSPPGRGYYEQYF
CDR3nt: TGTGCCAGCAGTTCCCCCCCGGGAAGGGGTTACTACGAGCAGTACTTC

len: 15
abundance: once
v_gene: TRBV20-1
j_gene: TRBJ2-5
d_gene: NA
CDR3aa: CRCRVGATARETQYF
CDR3nt: TGCAGATGTAGGGTGGGGGCCACAGCCCGGGAGACCCAGTACTTC

len: 13
abundance: many
v_gene: TRBV4-2
j_gene: TRBJ1-1
d_gene: NA
CDR3aa: CASSQDRGEVAFF
CDR3nt: TGTGCCAGCAGCCAAGATCGAGGGGAGGTGGCTTTCTTT

len: 13
abundance: few
v_gene: TRBV10-3
j_gene: TRBJ2-1
d_gene: NA
CDR3aa: CAIKVRKDNEQFF
CDR3nt: TGTGCCATCAAGGTCCGCAAGGACAATGAGCAGTTCTTC

len: 14
abundance: few
v_gene: TRBV5-1
j_gene: TRBJ2-5
d_gene: TRBD2
CDR3aa: CASSSGAGQETQYF
CDR3nt: TGCGCCAGCAGCTCGGGAGCGGGACAAGAGACCCAGTACTTC

len: 15
abundance: many
v_gene: TRBV12-3/TRBV12-4
j_gene: TRBJ2-2
d_gene: TRBD1
CDR3aa: CASSLRTGNTGELFF
CDR3nt: TGTGCCAGCAGTCTCCGGACAGGGAACACCGGGGAGCTGTTTTTT

len: 14
abundance: few
v_gene: TRBV14
j_gene: TRBJ1-2
d_gene: TRBD1
CDR3aa: CASSRDRVVRGYTF
CDR3nt: TGTGCCAGCAGCCGGGACAGGGTTGTCCGCGGCTACACCTTC

len: 14
abundance: NA
v_gene: TRBV12-3/TRBV12-4
j_gene: TRBJ1-6
d_gene: TRBD1
CDR3aa: CASSPTGSNSPLHF
CDR3nt: TGTGCCAGCAGTCCGACAGGGTCTAATTCACCCCTCCACTTT

len: 13
abundance: NA
v_gene: TRBV20-1
j_gene: TRBJ2-1
d_gene: NA
CDR3aa: CSARGGFYNEQFF
CDR3nt: TGCAGTGCTAGAGGAGGGTTCTACAATGAGCAGTTCTTC

len: 16
abundance: NA
v_gene: TRBV12-3/TRBV12-4
j_gene: TRBJ2-1
d_gene: NA
CDR3aa: CASRVKGPSPPNVQFF
CDR3nt: TGTGCCAGCAGGGTTAAGGGCCCTTCTCCCCCAAATGTGCAGTTCTTC

len: 18
abundance: few
v_gene: TRBV4-1
j_gene: TRBJ2-1
d_gene: TRBD2
CDR3aa: CASSRLSREVSSYNEQFF
CDR3nt: TGCGCCAGCAGCCGCCTCTCGCGGGAGGTTAGCTCCTACAATGAGCAGTTCTTC

len: 14
abundance: NA
v_gene: TRBV11-2
j_gene: TRBJ2-1
d_gene: NA
CDR3aa: CASSPLGGYNEQFF
CDR3nt: TGTGCCAGCAGCCCCCTTGGCGGTTACAATGAGCAGTTCTTC